Listed below are T cell receptor beta chains from one sample, sequenced in a study of cytomegalovirus exposure and HLA in healthy donors. Generated by immunoSEQ multiplex PCR, the TCRdb table keeps only in-frame clones and is missing some. The data contain more than 80,000 clones, about 76% of them singletons. The sample was PBMCs. The receptors shown here come from a human donor in good health. CDR3s include the opening cysteine and the closing phenylalanine or tryptophan. Each record gives: V gene, J gene, D gene, clone size, CDR3 protein, CDR3 DNA. The D gene is left open where the match is weak. Clone size appears in some rows only: once, few, many, or a class for an expanded clone.

TRBV5-6	TRBJ2-1	NA	NA	CASSSPWRVGYNEQFF	TGTGCCAGCAGCTCGCCGTGGAGGGTCGGCTACAATGAGCAGTTCTTC
TRBV10-2	TRBJ2-3	TRBD1	NA	CASRDRGRLGNTQYF	TGCGCCAGCAGAGACAGGGGGCGATTGGGAAATACGCAGTATTTT
TRBV5-5	TRBJ1-1	NA	NA	CASSLRQTHSTRGTEAFF	TGTGCCAGCAGCTTGCGACAGACTCACTCCACACGTGGCACTGAAGCTTTCTTT
TRBV2	TRBJ2-1	NA	NA	CASSVILLIYNEQFF	TGTGCCAGCAGTGTCATACTCTTGATTTACAATGAGCAGTTCTTC
TRBV29-1	TRBJ2-3	NA	NA	CSVAGSTDTQYF	TGCAGCGTTGCGGGGAGCACAGATACGCAGTATTTT
TRBV4-1	TRBJ1-1	TRBD1	NA	CASSQDEGQGLISEAFF	TGCGCCAGCAGCCAAGATGAGGGACAGGGGCTTATCTCTGAAGCTTTCTTT
TRBV30	TRBJ2-1	TRBD1	NA	CAGMTGYYNEQFF	TGTGCCGGGATGACAGGGTACTACAATGAGCAGTTCTTC
TRBV2	TRBJ2-7	TRBD1	NA	CASSRDRVNYEQYF	TGTGCCAGCAGTAGGGACAGGGTAAACTACGAGCAGTACTTC
TRBV13	TRBJ1-1	NA	NA	CASSLEFPRREDTEAFF	TGTGCCAGCAGCTTAGAATTCCCCCGCAGGGAGGACACTGAAGCTTTCTTT
TRBV2	TRBJ1-5	NA	few	CASRLHTTSYQPQHF	TGTGCCAGCAGACTCCATACGACAAGTTATCAGCCCCAGCATTTT
TRBV6-6	TRBJ2-6	NA	few	CASSYSPGSGANVLTF	TGTGCCAGCAGTTACTCGCCGGGGAGCGGGGCCAACGTCCTGACTTTC
TRBV6-1	TRBJ1-2	NA	NA	CASSEDTGHFGGYTF	TGTGCCAGCAGTGAAGATACAGGGCACTTTGGCGGCTACACCTTC
TRBV7-9	TRBJ1-2	TRBD1	NA	CAAPAGQTFNYGYTF	TGTGCCGCCCCGGCGGGACAGACTTTTAACTATGGCTACACCTTC
TRBV19	TRBJ2-6	NA	NA	CASSGLRRLSGANVLTF	TGTGCCAGTAGTGGACTCCGGCGACTCTCTGGGGCCAACGTCCTGACTTTC
TRBV6-6	TRBJ1-2	NA	NA	CASSHRVDYGYTF	TGTGCCAGCAGCCACAGGGTTGACTATGGCTACACCTTC
TRBV9	TRBJ2-7	TRBD1	NA	CASSLGTGAAETVLGQYF	TGTGCCAGCAGCCTCGGGACAGGGGCGGCAGAGACTGTTTTAGGGCAGTACTTC
TRBV30	TRBJ1-2	NA	NA	CAWGGCGYTF	TGTGCCTGGGGGGGGTGCGGCTACACCTTC
TRBV5-6	TRBJ2-7	NA	NA	CASSGAGHHEQYF	TGTGCCAGCAGCGGGGCAGGGCACCACGAGCAGTACTTC
TRBV13	TRBJ2-7	NA	NA	CASSLIPGEQYF	TGTGCCAGCAGCTTGATACCCGGCGAGCAGTACTTC
TRBV9	TRBJ2-3	NA	once	CASSHSERRDTQYF	TGTGCCAGCAGCCACAGCGAGAGGAGGGATACGCAGTATTTT
TRBV5-5	TRBJ2-2	NA	NA	CASSSFDSRTGELFF	TGTGCCAGCAGCTCGTTCGACAGTAGGACCGGGGAGCTGTTTTTT
TRBV15	TRBJ2-7	NA	NA	CATSRERGNEQYF	TGTGCCACCAGCAGAGAAAGGGGTAACGAGCAGTACTTC
TRBV5-1	TRBJ2-5	NA	NA	CASSYTGQETQYF	TGCGCCAGCAGCTATACAGGACAAGAGACCCAGTACTTC
TRBV7-9	TRBJ2-2	TRBD2	NA	CASSLVRIAGVTGELFF	TGTGCCAGCAGCTTAGTCCGGATAGCGGGAGTAACCGGGGAGCTGTTTTTT
TRBV14	TRBJ2-2	NA	NA	CASSAQQGSGELFF	TGTGCCAGCAGCGCTCAACAGGGATCCGGGGAGCTGTTTTTT
TRBV30	TRBJ2-7	NA	NA	CAWSLLGQVSYEQYF	TGTGCCTGGAGTCTATTGGGACAAGTCTCCTACGAGCAGTACTTC
TRBV5-6	TRBJ1-5	NA	NA	CASSLSRAYNQPQHF	TGTGCCAGCAGCTTATCGCGGGCCTACAATCAGCCCCAGCATTTT
TRBV11-2	TRBJ2-3	NA	NA	CASAGVQPSSTDTQYF	TGTGCCAGCGCGGGCGTACAACCGTCTAGCACAGATACGCAGTATTTT
TRBV5-1	TRBJ1-1	NA	NA	CASSLSSSRGTEAFF	TGCGCCAGCAGCTTATCCAGTTCAAGGGGCACTGAAGCTTTCTTT
TRBV5-4	TRBJ1-2	NA	NA	CASSGAVMQANYGYTF	TGTGCCAGCAGCGGGGCCGTTATGCAGGCCAACTATGGCTACACCTTC
TRBV6-1	TRBJ1-2	TRBD1	NA	CASSEEPASGGAFGGYTF	TGTGCCAGCAGTGAAGAACCTGCTTCAGGGGGCGCGTTTGGTGGCTACACCTTC
TRBV9	TRBJ2-1	NA	NA	CASSVRPSVNEQFF	TGTGCCAGCAGCGTAAGGCCTAGCGTCAATGAGCAGTTCTTC
TRBV19	TRBJ2-7	NA	once	CASSPGSTSYEQYF	TGTGCCAGTAGTCCAGGGTCGACATCCTACGAGCAGTACTTC
TRBV19	TRBJ1-1	NA	few	CASSLGRNTEAFF	TGTGCCAGTAGTCTTGGGCGGAACACTGAAGCTTTCTTT
TRBV9	TRBJ2-1	TRBD2	NA	CASTVGSGRYNEQFF	TGTGCCAGCACCGTGGGTAGCGGGAGGTACAATGAGCAGTTCTTC
TRBV9	TRBJ1-2	TRBD1	NA	CASSPKTGPHHGYTF	TGTGCCAGCAGCCCGAAGACAGGGCCTCATCATGGCTACACCTTC
TRBV7-8	TRBJ2-7	TRBD2	NA	CASSFKTSIYEQYF	TGTGCCAGCAGCTTCAAGACTAGCATCTACGAGCAGTACTTC
TRBV5-4	TRBJ1-4	NA	NA	CASSPDRNNEKLFF	TGTGCCAGCAGCCCCGACAGGAATAATGAAAAACTGTTTTTT
TRBV29-1	TRBJ1-4	TRBD1	NA	CSVEPGTGDEKLFF	TGCAGCGTTGAACCCGGGACAGGGGATGAAAAACTGTTTTTT
TRBV5-4	TRBJ1-1	NA	medium-sized	CASRREGGLNTEAFF	TGTGCCAGCAGGAGGGAGGGGGGACTGAACACTGAAGCTTTCTTT
TRBV25-1	TRBJ1-3	NA	NA	CASRRGSGNTIYF	TGTGCCAGCAGGAGGGGGAGTGGAAACACCATATATTTT
TRBV6-4	TRBJ1-2	NA	NA	CASSDSGKSYGYTF	TGTGCCAGCAGTGACTCGGGCAAATCCTATGGCTACACCTTC
TRBV9	TRBJ2-7	TRBD1	NA	CASSSSWQGVEQYF	TGTGCCAGCAGCTCATCCTGGCAGGGGGTCGAGCAGTACTTC
TRBV2	TRBJ1-1	NA	NA	CASNVWAANTEAFF	TGTGCCAGCAATGTTTGGGCAGCCAACACTGAAGCTTTCTTT
TRBV2	TRBJ2-1	NA	NA	CASSEAGTGYGEQFF	TGTGCCAGCAGTGAAGCAGGTACGGGTTACGGTGAGCAGTTCTTC
TRBV25-1	TRBJ2-3	TRBD2	NA	CASSELSSGASTDTQYF	TGTGCCAGCAGTGAACTTTCTAGCGGGGCTAGCACAGATACGCAGTATTTT
TRBV14	TRBJ2-2	TRBD2	NA	CASSQASGRTGELFF	TGTGCCAGCAGCCAAGCTAGCGGGAGAACCGGGGAGCTGTTTTTT
TRBV7-9	TRBJ1-5	TRBD1	NA	CASSWTGGAGQPQHF	TGTGCCAGCAGCTGGACAGGGGGCGCGGGTCAGCCCCAGCATTTT
TRBV7-2	TRBJ2-4	NA	NA	CASSPVVAPEAKNIQYF	TGTGCCAGCAGCCCGGTAGTCGCGCCCGAAGCCAAAAACATTCAGTACTTC
TRBV5-4	TRBJ2-2	TRBD1	NA	CASSLASSLLTGGTGELFF	TGTGCCAGCAGCTTGGCCAGTTCCCTGCTGACAGGGGGCACCGGGGAGCTGTTTTTT
TRBV30	TRBJ2-1	TRBD2	NA	CAWSKSLAGEESYNEQFF	TGTGCCTGGAGTAAAAGTCTAGCGGGAGAGGAGTCCTACAATGAGCAGTTCTTC
TRBV6-1	TRBJ1-5	TRBD1	NA	CASSANDRVNQPQHF	TGTGCCAGCAGTGCCAACGACAGGGTCAATCAGCCCCAGCATTTT
TRBV11-3	TRBJ2-5	TRBD1	NA	CASSYGQGQTQYF	TGTGCCAGCAGCTACGGACAGGGTCAGACCCAGTACTTC
TRBV6-5	TRBJ2-5	NA	NA	CASSPTGLGPAQYF	TGTGCCAGCAGTCCAACAGGTTTGGGGCCGGCCCAGTACTTC
TRBV29-1	TRBJ2-5	NA	NA	CSVEPGGRMEQYF	TGCAGCGTTGAACCTGGGGGCCGCATGGAGCAGTACTTC
TRBV6-1	TRBJ2-2	TRBD1	NA	CASRGQGAKTGELFF	TGTGCCAGCAGGGGACAGGGGGCAAAAACCGGGGAGCTGTTTTTT
TRBV30	TRBJ1-1	TRBD1	NA	CAWRPTGQKNTEAFF	TGTGCCTGGAGGCCGACGGGACAGAAGAACACTGAAGCTTTCTTT